This T cell receptor beta chain was documented in a study of early T cells in non-severe SARS-CoV-2 infection. Background on the study: RNA in bulk from unsorted whole blood was sequenced, and chains were unpaired.

TCRdb ran MiXCR on the 5' RACE reads and lists one entry per CDR3 protein. The top ten clones hold around 8% of a sample with nearly 110,000 distinct CDR3 sequences, over 8.5% of them seen once. Germline V gene sequence: CDR1 MNHEY, CDR2 SVGEGT. The V and J ends lost 8 bases and 0 bases respectively, with 13 bases between them. The CDR3 is 15 amino acids. Sequencing was performed on whole blood. This chain uses TRBV6-2 or TRBV6-3 with TRBJ2-2; D perhaps matches TRBD2 (5 bases). The receptor's source is an adult who was a healthcare worker with PCR-confirmed SARS-CoV-2 infection or an uninfected control (not recorded which). The CDR3 bases are TGTGCCAGCGCACCCGGGGTAACGAACACCGGGGAGCTGTTTTTT. The encoded protein is CASAPGVTNTGELFF.